This TCR beta chain was profiled in a study of CD8+ T cells in alopecia areata. Indicated treatment: oral pan-JAK inhibitor, 5-10 mg twice daily. Sorting separated CD4+ and CD8+ T cells out of PBMCs. Following RNA extraction, reverse transcription yielded cDNA that acted as the sequencing template. Sequencing was performed with immunoSEQ multiplex PCR; in TCRdb, only in-frame clones are kept and a portion is missing. The sample has around 110,000 clones, 65% to 85% seen once. This clonotype was obtained from a human donor with alopecia areata. The starting material was CD8+ T cells sorted from blood, obtained at week 24, from a patient treated with tofacitinib.

The CDR3 DNA sequence: TGTGCCAGCAGCTTGGAGACCTACACTGAAGCTTTCTTT. Protein sequence: CASSLETYTEAFF. The rearrangement links TRBV7-6 to TRBJ1-1; D not resolved. V lost 3 bases and J 3 bases, leaving 8 bases between the germline ends. This CDR3 contains 13 residues. Germline loops: CDR1 SGHVS, CDR2 FNYEAQ. Looking up the rest from reference TRBV7-6 and TRBJ1-1 gives the full variable domain: GAGVSQSPRYKVTKRGQDVALRCDPISGHVSLYWYRQALGQGPEFLTYFNYEAQQDKSGLPNDRFSAERPEGSISTLTIQRTEQRDSAMYRCASSLETYTEAFFGQGTRLTVV.